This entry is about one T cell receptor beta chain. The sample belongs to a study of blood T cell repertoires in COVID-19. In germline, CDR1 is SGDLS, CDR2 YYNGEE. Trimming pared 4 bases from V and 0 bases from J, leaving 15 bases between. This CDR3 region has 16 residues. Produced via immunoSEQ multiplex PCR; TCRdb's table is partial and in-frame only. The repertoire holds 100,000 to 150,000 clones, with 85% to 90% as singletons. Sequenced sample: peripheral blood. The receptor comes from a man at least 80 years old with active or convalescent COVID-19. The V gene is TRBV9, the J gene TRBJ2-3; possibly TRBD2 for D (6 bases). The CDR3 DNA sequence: TGTGCCAGCAGCCCACAAGCCCGGGGGAGCACAGATACGCAGTATTTT. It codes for CASSPQARGSTDTQYF.